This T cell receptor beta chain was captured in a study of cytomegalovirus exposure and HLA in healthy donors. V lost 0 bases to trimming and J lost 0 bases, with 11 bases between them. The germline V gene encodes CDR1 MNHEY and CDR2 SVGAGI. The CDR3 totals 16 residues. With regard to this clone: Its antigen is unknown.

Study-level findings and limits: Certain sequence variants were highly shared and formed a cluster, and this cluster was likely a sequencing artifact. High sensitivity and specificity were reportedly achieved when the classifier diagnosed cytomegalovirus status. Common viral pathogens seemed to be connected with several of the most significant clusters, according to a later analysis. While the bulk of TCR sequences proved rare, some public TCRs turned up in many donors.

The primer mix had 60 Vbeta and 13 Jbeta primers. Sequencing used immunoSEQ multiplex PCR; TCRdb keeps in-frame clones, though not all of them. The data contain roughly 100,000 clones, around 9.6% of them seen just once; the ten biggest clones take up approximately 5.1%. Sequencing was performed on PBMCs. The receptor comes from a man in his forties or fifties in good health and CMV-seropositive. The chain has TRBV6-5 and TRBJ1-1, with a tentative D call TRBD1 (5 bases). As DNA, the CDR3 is TGTGCCAGCAGTTACTCGGGACTGCCCATGAACACTGAAGCTTTCTTT. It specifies CASSYSGLPMNTEAFF.